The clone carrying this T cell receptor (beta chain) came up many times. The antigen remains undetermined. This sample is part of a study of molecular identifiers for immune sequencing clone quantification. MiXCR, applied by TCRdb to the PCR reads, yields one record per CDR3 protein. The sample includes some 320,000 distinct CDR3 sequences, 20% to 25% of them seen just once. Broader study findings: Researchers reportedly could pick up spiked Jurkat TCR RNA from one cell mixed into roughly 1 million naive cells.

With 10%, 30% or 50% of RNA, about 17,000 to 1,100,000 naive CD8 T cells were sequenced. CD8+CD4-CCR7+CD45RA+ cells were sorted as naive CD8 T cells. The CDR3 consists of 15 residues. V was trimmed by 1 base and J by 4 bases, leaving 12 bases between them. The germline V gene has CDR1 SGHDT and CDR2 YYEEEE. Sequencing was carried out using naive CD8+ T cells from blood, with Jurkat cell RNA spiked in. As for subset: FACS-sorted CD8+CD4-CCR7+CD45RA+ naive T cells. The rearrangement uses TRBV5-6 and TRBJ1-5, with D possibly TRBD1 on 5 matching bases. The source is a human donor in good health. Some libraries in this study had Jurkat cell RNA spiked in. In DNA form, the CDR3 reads TGTGCCAGCAGCTTGAGGGAAGACAGTAATCAGCCCCAGCATTTT. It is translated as CASSLREDSNQPQHF.